These 25 T cell receptor beta chains share one sample of origin, sequenced in a study of T-cell memory formation after mild COVID-19 (dated by TCRdb to 2020 to 2022). Library preparation used 5' RACE. Sequenced on an Illumina NovaSeq 6000. The public reads were run again by TCRdb, first through fastp at Q25 and then through MiXCR, and only productive beta chains were kept. One record per CDR3 amino acid sequence lists the most common genes and DNA. The sample profile shows about 340,000 distinct CDR3 sequences; 13% of them were found once. The ten largest make up over 20% of the sample. Sequencing input: PBMCs or a T cell subset sorted from them (not recorded which). All receptors come from a man in his late teens or twenties who had mild COVID-19 (a few samples of this study predate the infection). The sample titles of this study are shuffled in the database, so cell type and time point are left out; the donor was told from shared clones.

This clonotype occurred a few times. The chain carries TRBV7-9 and TRBJ1-1, with no clear D. The CDR3 has 11 amino acids. Between the trimmed V and J ends, which lost 5 bases and 11 bases, there was a span of 12 bases. Per the germline V gene, CDR1 is SEHNR and CDR2 is FQNEAQ (reference sequence). The CDR3 DNA reads as TGTGCCAGCAGCCGCACCGTCGGGGCTTTCTTT. The encoded protein is CASSRTVGAFF.

This clonotype was found many times. As DNA, the CDR3 is TGTGCCACCAGTGATTGGAATACGCAGTATTTT. Translated: CATSDWNTQYF. The V call is TRBV24-1, the J call TRBJ2-3; unclear D gene. The length of the CDR3 is 11 residues. Trimming left V 2 bases short and J 7 bases short, with 3 bases between. Germline V gene sequence: CDR1 KGHDR, CDR2 SFDVKD.

This clonotype was recorded only once. The V gene is TRBV7-2, the J gene TRBJ1-2; 11 bases agree with TRBD1. This CDR3 region has 15 residues. Germline loops: CDR1 SGHTA, CDR2 FQGNSA. V was pared by 5 bases and J by 7 bases, with 9 bases of the junction left unmatched. The DNA for the CDR3 is TGTGCCAGCAGCCCCGGACAGGGGGCTGTGAGTGGCTACACCTTC. It codes for CASSPGQGAVSGYTF.

This chain uses TRBV5-1 with TRBJ2-3; 16 nucleotides match TRBD2. In germline, CDR1 is SGHRS, CDR2 YFSETQ. V shed 4 bases, J shed 7 bases, and the junction held 3 bases outside the gene matches. The CDR3 extends over 15 amino acids. The CDR3 loop reads CASSQGLAGGNTQYF. The CDR3, as DNA: TGCGCCAGCAGCCAGGGACTAGCGGGGGGGAATACGCAGTATTTT.

The chain has TRBV2 and TRBJ2-7, with 7 bases lining up with TRBD2. CDR1 and CDR2 from the germline V gene are SNHLY and FYNNEI. The CDR3 runs to 15 residues. V shed 7 bases, J shed 0 bases, and the junction held 9 bases outside the gene matches. The CDR3 coding sequence is TGTGCCAGCAAAAACCGCGGGGGATACTCCTACGAGCAGTACGTC. Translated, it gives CASKNRGGYSYEQYV.

J is TRBJ2-3 and V is TRBV7-9; TRBD1 matches at 10 bases. Germline V gene sequence: CDR1 SEHNR, CDR2 FQNEAQ (reference sequence). The CDR3 is 16 residues long. Trimming removed 5 bases from V and 4 bases from J; junction bases left unmatched: 9. The CDR3 reads CASSLRDRGQADTQYF. Here the CDR3 DNA reads TGTGCCAGCAGCCTTCGTGACAGGGGGCAGGCAGATACGCAGTATTTT.

The J gene is TRBJ2-3, the V gene TRBV6-5, with 12 bases aligning to TRBD2. Germline CDR1 is MNHEY and CDR2 is SVGAGI. Unmatched junction bases numbered 10, after V lost 6 bases and J lost 12 bases. The CDR3 totals 14 residues. CDR3 residues: CASREPGLAGPQYF. For the CDR3, the DNA is TGTGCCAGCAGAGAACCGGGACTAGCGGGCCCTCAGTATTTT.

The chain has TRBV20-1 and TRBJ2-5; 7 bases fit TRBD1. The CDR3 has 17 residues. From germline, CDR1 is DFQATT and CDR2 SNEGSKA (reference sequence). With 5 bases clipped from V and 2 bases from J, the junction kept 17 bases outside the gene matches. CDR3 nucleotide sequence: TGCAGTGCTCGCAAGACAGGGAGACATGCGCGGCAAGAGACCCAGTACTTC. Translation gives CSARKTGRHARQETQYF.

The gene calls are TRBV7-9 and TRBJ2-4; D uncertain. The V gene lost 1 base and the J gene lost 0 bases, with 4 bases spanning the gap. This CDR3 is 14 amino acids long. The germline V gene has CDR1 SEHNR and CDR2 FQNEAQ (reference sequence). CDR3 amino acids: CASSLVLAKNIQYF. CDR3 nucleotide sequence: TGTGCCAGCAGCTTAGTTCTAGCCAAAAACATTCAGTACTTC.

This clonotype showed up just a few times. The rearrangement uses TRBV12-3 or TRBV12-4 and TRBJ1-5; no firm D call. Trimming shortened V by 2 bases and J by 1 base, and 6 bases separated the two germline ends. The CDR3 extends over 14 amino acids. The CDR3 nucleotides are TGTGCCAGCAGTTTAACAGAAAGCAATCAGCCCCAGCATTTT. Protein: CASSLTESNQPQHF.

The rearrangement uses TRBV12-3 or TRBV12-4 and TRBJ1-5; TRBD1 might be the D (6 bases). The V gene lost 4 bases and the J gene lost 7 bases, with 17 bases spanning the gap. CDR3 length: 15 amino acids. CDR3 residues: CASSSPAGAGQPQHF. The CDR3 DNA sequence: TGTGCCAGCAGTTCGCCGGCAGGGGCTGGACAGCCCCAGCATTTT.

This clonotype was observed a few times. The chain employs TRBV6-6 and TRBJ2-5, with D unclear. Germline V gene lookup returns CDR1 MNHNY and CDR2 SVGAGI (reference sequence). Trimming took off 4 bases at V and 5 bases at J, with 20 bases between the two ends. CDR3 length equals 16 residues. The CDR3: CASSSDELLPLETQYF. The CDR3 DNA sequence: TGTGCCAGCAGTTCCGACGAGTTACTACCTTTGGAGACCCAGTACTTC.

V gene TRBV7-2 combines with J gene TRBJ2-5; a weak D match, TRBD1 (6 bases). CDR3 length: 16 residues. The germline V and J ends were trimmed by 1 base and 7 bases, with 19 bases remaining between them. Per the germline V gene, CDR1 is SGHTA and CDR2 is FQGNSA. The CDR3 DNA sequence: TGTGCCAGCAGCTTAGGGGGGCAGGGAGTGGTTGGGACCCAGTACTTC. Encoded protein: CASSLGGQGVVGTQYF. Full variable domain (rest looked up from reference TRBV7-2 and TRBJ2-5): GAGVSQSPSNKVTEKGKDVELRCDPISGHTALYWYRQSLGQGLEFLIYFQGNSAPDKSGLPSDRFSAERTGGSVSTLTIQRTQQEDSAVYLCASSLGGQGVVGTQYFGPGTRLLVL.

V and J are TRBV4-1 and TRBJ2-3, with 8 bases aligning to TRBD2. CDR3 size: 17 residues. Germline-derived CDR1 and CDR2 are MGHRA and YSYEKL. Trimming took 0 bases from V and 0 from J; bases not matched to a gene: 5. CDR3 in DNA: TGCGCCAGCAGCCAAGATTTTACTAGCGGTAGCACAGATACGCAGTATTTT. It codes for CASSQDFTSGSTDTQYF.

This clonotype came up a few times. This chain uses TRBV6-1 with TRBJ1-2; TRBD1 might be the D (5 bases). The CDR3 spans 12 residues. The ends were cut back, 6 bases at V and 6 bases at J, with 11 bases in the middle. Germline CDR1 MNHNS, CDR2 SASEGT. CDR3 in amino acids: CASSPSGDGYTF. The CDR3 bases are TGTGCCAGCAGCCCGTCGGGGGATGGCTACACCTTC.

This clonotype appeared a few times. V usage is TRBV24-1 and J usage is TRBJ2-3; D may match TRBD1 or TRBD2 (5 bases each). V dropped 3 bases and J dropped 2 bases, with 11 bases sitting between them. The germline V gene encodes CDR1 KGHDR and CDR2 SFDVKD. This CDR3 comprises 15 residues. Here the CDR3 DNA reads TGTGCCACCAGTGATGGTCCGGGGCTCACAGATACGCAGTATTTT. It translates to CATSDGPGLTDTQYF.

The chain joins TRBV10-3 to TRBJ2-3, with a weak D call TRBD1 (6 bases). Germline CDR1 is ENHRY and CDR2 is SYGVKD. Trimming left V 4 bases short and J 0 bases short, with 11 bases between. The CDR3 totals 15 residues. This CDR3 is CAISGGPKSTDTQYF. The CDR3 DNA reads as TGTGCCATCAGTGGGGGGCCGAAAAGCACAGATACGCAGTATTTT.

The chain employs TRBV24-1 and TRBJ2-2; D may be TRBD2 (6 bases). V lost 4 bases, J lost 0 bases, and 14 bases lay in between. Germline CDR1 and CDR2: KGHDR and SFDVKD. The CDR3 covers 17 residues. The CDR3 is CATSDTGTGANTGELFF. The CDR3 DNA sequence: TGTGCCACCAGTGACACCGGTACGGGGGCGAACACCGGGGAGCTGTTTTTT.

This chain uses TRBV27 with TRBJ1-2; tentatively, D is TRBD1 (6 bases). Germline values: CDR1 MNHEY, CDR2 SMNVEV (reference sequence). V dropped 5 bases and J dropped 8 bases, with 15 bases sitting between them. The CDR3 consists of 13 residues. As DNA, the CDR3 is TGTGCCAGCAGTCCGGGACACTGGGGGGGCTACACCTTC. Its protein product is CASSPGHWGGYTF.

This clonotype has at least ten counts. The chain joins TRBV15 to TRBJ2-1; D is possibly TRBD1 or TRBD2 (5 bases each). V was cut by 1 base and J by 6 bases, with 10 bases left in between. Per the germline V gene, CDR1 is LNHNV and CDR2 is YYDKDF (reference sequence). The CDR3 is made up of 14 amino acids. For the CDR3, the DNA is TGTGCCACCAGCAGAGTAGGGGCGGGCAATGAGCAGTTCTTC. Translated: CATSRVGAGNEQFF.

This clonotype was seen more than once but under ten times. The genes are TRBV19 and TRBJ2-1; 10 bases are shared with TRBD2. This CDR3 contains 14 residues. Trimming cost V 9 bases and J 6 bases; bases outside gene matches: 8. Germline V CDR1 and CDR2: LNHDA, SQIVND (reference sequence). In DNA form, the CDR3 reads TGTGCCAGACTTAGCGGGGGGCAGTCCAATGAGCAGTTCTTC. It encodes CARLSGGQSNEQFF.

V is TRBV7-8 and J is TRBJ2-2, with 7 bases matching TRBD1. V shed 5 bases and J 5 bases; nucleotides not matched to a gene: 14. From germline, CDR1 is SGHVS and CDR2 FQNEAQ. The CDR3 length is 17 residues. The CDR3 sequence is CASSPGQAIDMTGELFF. In DNA, the CDR3 is TGTGCCAGCAGCCCTGGACAGGCGATTGACATGACCGGGGAGCTGTTTTTT.

This clonotype was seen only a few times. The genes are TRBV24-1 and TRBJ2-1; 7 bases are a match to TRBD1. With 3 bases clipped from V and 0 bases from J, the junction kept 4 bases outside the gene matches. The CDR3 sequence is 16 residues long. Germline V gives CDR1 KGHDR, CDR2 SFDVKD. The CDR3 sequence: CATSDRGRSSYNEQFF. The DNA for the CDR3 is TGTGCCACCAGTGATAGGGGGCGCAGCTCCTACAATGAGCAGTTCTTC.

This clonotype has only a few counts. The chain employs TRBV7-6 and TRBJ1-2, with D perhaps matching TRBD1 (6 bases). Germline V CDR1 and CDR2: SGHVS, FNYEAQ. Trimming cost V 8 bases and J 6 bases, with 10 bases left between them. The CDR3 covers 11 residues. The CDR3 spells CASGGGDGYTF. DNA of the CDR3: TGTGCCAGCGGGGGCGGCGATGGCTACACCTTC.

The genes are TRBV6-1 and TRBJ1-4, with D uncertain. The CDR3 has 14 amino acids. Germline CDR1 reads MNHNS; CDR2 reads SASEGT. The ends were cut back, 5 bases at V and 6 bases at J, with 13 bases in the middle. CDR3 coding DNA: TGTGCCAGCAGTCGGAGTAATCGGGATGAAAAACTGTTTTTT. Amino acid sequence: CASSRSNRDEKLFF.